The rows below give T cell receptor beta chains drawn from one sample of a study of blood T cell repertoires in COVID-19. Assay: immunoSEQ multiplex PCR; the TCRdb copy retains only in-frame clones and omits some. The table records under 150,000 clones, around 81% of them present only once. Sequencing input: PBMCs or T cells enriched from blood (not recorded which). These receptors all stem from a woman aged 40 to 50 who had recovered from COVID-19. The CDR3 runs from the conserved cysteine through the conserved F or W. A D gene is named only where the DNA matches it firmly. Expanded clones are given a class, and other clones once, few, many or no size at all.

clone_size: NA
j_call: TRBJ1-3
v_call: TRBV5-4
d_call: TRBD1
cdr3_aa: CASSLRFGTASGNTIYF
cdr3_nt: TGTGCCAGCAGCTTGAGGTTCGGGACAGCCTCTGGAAACACCATATATTTT

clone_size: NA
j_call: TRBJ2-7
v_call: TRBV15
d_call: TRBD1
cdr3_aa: CATSRGGTGGLNEQYF
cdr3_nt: TGTGCCACCAGCAGAGGGGGTACAGGGGGCCTCAACGAGCAGTACTTC

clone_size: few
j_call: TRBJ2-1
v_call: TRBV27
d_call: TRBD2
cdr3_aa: CASSPSGLAGGSSYNEQFF
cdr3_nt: TGTGCCAGCAGTCCCTCGGGACTAGCGGGGGGGAGCTCCTACAATGAGCAGTTCTTC

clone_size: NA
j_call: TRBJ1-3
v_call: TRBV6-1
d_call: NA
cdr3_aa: CASSEAGGSGNTIYF
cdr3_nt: TGTGCCAGCAGTGAAGCGGGAGGCTCTGGAAACACCATATATTTT

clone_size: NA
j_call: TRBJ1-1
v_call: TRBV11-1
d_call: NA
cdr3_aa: CASTFSRGAEAFF
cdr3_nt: TGTGCCAGCACCTTCTCCAGGGGCGCTGAAGCTTTCTTT

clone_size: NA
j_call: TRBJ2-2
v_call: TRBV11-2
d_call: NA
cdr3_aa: CASSLRGTNTGELFF
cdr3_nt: TGTGCCAGCAGCCTGCGGGGTACGAACACCGGGGAGCTGTTTTTT

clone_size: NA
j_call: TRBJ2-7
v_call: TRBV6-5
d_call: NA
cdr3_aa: CASSYSGDSYEQYF
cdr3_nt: TGTGCCAGCAGTTACTCGGGCGATTCCTACGAGCAGTACTTC

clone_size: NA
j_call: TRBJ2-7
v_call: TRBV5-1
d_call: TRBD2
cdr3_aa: CASSFSSGNYEQYF
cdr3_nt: TGCGCCAGCAGCTTTTCTAGCGGGAACTACGAGCAGTACTTC

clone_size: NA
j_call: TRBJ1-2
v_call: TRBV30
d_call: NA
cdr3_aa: CAWRGFGPAGGYTF
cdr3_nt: TGTGCCTGGAGGGGATTCGGGCCCGCGGGAGGCTACACCTTC

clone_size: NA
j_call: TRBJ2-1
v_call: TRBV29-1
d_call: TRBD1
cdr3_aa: CSVGVTGVNEQFF
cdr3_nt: TGCAGCGTTGGGGTGACAGGGGTAAATGAGCAGTTCTTC

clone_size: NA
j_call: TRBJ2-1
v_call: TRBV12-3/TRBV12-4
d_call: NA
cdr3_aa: CASSLVRNEQFF
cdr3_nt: TGTGCCAGCAGTTTAGTGAGGAATGAGCAGTTCTTC

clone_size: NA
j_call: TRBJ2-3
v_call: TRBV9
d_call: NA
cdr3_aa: CASSVARADTQYF
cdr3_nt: TGTGCCAGCAGCGTAGCTCGGGCAGATACGCAGTATTTT

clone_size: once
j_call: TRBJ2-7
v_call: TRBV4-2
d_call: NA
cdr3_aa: CASSQESASAYEQYF
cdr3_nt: TGTGCCAGCAGCCAAGAATCGGCAAGCGCTTACGAGCAGTACTTC

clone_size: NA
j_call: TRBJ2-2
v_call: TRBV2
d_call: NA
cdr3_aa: CASTWGPGGTGELFF
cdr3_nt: TGTGCCAGCACCTGGGGGCCGGGCGGCACCGGGGAGCTGTTTTTT

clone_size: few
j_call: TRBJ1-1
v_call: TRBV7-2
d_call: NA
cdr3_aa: CASSSGTELEAFF
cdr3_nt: TGTGCCAGCAGCTCGGGGACTGAGCTTGAAGCTTTCTTT

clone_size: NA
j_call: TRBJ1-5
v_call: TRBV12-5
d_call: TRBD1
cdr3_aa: CASGLAGTEGPQHF
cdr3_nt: TGTGCTAGTGGTTTGGCAGGGACAGAGGGGCCCCAGCATTTT

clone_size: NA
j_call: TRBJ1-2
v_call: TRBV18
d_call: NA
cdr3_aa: CASAQQGSGYGYTF
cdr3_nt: TGTGCCAGCGCCCAACAGGGATCGGGCTATGGCTACACCTTC

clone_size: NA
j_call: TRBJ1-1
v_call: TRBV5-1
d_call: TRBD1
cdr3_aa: CASSGTGGSTEAFF
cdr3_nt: TGCGCCAGCAGCGGGACAGGAGGGAGCACTGAAGCTTTCTTT

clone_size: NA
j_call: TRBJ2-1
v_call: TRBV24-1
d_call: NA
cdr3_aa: CATSRRGAGNEQFF
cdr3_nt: TGTGCCACCAGTCGTCGGGGGGCGGGCAATGAGCAGTTCTTC

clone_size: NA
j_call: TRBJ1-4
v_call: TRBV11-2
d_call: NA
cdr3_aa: CASSLGGANEKLFF
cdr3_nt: TGTGCCAGCAGCTTAGGGGGGGCTAATGAAAAACTGTTTTTT

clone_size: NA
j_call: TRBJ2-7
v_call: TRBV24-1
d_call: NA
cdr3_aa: CATSDRDNRSLEYF
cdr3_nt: TGTGCCACCAGTGACCGGGACAACCGCTCCCTGGAGTACTTC

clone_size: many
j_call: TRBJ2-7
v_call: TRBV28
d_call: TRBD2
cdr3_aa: CASSSYGLAGGLHSYEQYF
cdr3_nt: TGTGCCAGCAGTTCATACGGACTAGCGGGAGGGCTACATTCCTACGAGCAGTACTTC

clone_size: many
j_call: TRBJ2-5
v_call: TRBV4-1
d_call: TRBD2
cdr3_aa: CASSQGTSGVGQETQYF
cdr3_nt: TGCGCCAGCAGCCAAGGGACTAGCGGAGTTGGACAAGAGACCCAGTACTTC

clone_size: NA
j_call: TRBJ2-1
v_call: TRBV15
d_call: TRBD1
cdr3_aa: CATSSRTGENRDEQFF
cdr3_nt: TGTGCCACCAGCAGCCGGACAGGGGAGAACCGCGATGAGCAGTTCTTC

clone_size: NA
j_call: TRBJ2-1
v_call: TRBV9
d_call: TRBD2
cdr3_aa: CASSVEGSGSFSYNEQFF
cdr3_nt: TGTGCCAGCAGCGTAGAAGGTAGCGGGAGCTTCTCCTACAATGAGCAGTTCTTC

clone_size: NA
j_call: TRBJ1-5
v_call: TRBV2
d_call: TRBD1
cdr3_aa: CASRTGGGSNQPQHF
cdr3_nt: TGTGCCAGCAGGACAGGGGGGGGTAGCAATCAGCCCCAGCATTTT

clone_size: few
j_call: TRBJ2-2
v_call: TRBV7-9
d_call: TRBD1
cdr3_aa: CASSTIGDRVDGELFF
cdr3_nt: TGTGCCAGCAGCACAATCGGGGACAGGGTGGACGGGGAGCTGTTTTTT

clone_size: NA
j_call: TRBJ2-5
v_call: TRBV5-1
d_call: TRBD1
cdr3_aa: CASSSVDRGRRETQYF
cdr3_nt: TGCGCCAGCAGCTCTGTAGACAGGGGGCGCCGAGAGACCCAGTACTTC

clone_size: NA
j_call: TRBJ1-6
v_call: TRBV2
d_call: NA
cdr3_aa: CASSERRQNNSPLHF
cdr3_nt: TGTGCCAGCAGTGAGCGGAGGCAGAATAATTCACCCCTCCACTTT

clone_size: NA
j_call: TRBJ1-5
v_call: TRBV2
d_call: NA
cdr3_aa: CASSGHNQPQHF
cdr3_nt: TGTGCCAGCAGTGGTCACAATCAGCCCCAGCATTTT

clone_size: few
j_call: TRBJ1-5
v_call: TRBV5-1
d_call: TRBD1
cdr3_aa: CASSTGTGGQPQHF
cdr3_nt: TGCGCCAGCAGCACTGGGACAGGGGGCCAGCCCCAGCATTTT

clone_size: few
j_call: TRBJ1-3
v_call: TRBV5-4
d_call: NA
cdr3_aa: CASSLVGRGSGNTIYF
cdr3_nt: TGTGCCAGCAGCTTGGTTGGCAGGGGCTCTGGAAACACCATATATTTT

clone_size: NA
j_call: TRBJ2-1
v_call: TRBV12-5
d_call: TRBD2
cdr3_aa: CASGPSGRGDNEQFF
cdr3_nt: TGTGCTAGTGGCCCGAGCGGGAGGGGAGACAATGAGCAGTTCTTC

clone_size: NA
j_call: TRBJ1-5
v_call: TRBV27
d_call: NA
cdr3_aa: CASPLLSNQPQHF
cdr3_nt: TGTGCCAGCCCCCTTCTGAGCAATCAGCCCCAGCATTTT

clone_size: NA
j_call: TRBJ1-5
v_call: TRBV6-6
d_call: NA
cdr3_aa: CASRLVSNQPQHF
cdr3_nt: TGTGCCAGCCGACTCGTTAGCAATCAGCCCCAGCATTTT

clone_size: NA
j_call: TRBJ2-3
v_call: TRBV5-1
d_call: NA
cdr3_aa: CASSLDSRGTDTQYF
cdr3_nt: TGCGCCAGCAGCTTAGACTCCAGGGGTACAGATACGCAGTATTTT

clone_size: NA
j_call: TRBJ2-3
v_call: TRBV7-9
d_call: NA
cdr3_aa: CASSWRESDTQYF
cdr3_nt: TGTGCCAGCAGTTGGCGGGAATCAGATACGCAGTATTTT

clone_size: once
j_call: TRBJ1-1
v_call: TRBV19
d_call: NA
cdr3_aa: CASSISLTEAFF
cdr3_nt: TGTGCCAGTAGTATTTCCCTCACTGAAGCTTTCTTT

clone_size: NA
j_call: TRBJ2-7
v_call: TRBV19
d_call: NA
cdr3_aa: CASVASTGFGEQYF
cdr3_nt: TGTGCCAGCGTCGCTTCCACAGGGTTTGGGGAGCAGTACTTC

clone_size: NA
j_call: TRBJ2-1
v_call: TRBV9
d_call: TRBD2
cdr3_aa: CASNRLGAGVSNEQFF
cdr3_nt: TGTGCCAGCAATCGACTGGGAGCGGGAGTTAGCAATGAGCAGTTCTTC

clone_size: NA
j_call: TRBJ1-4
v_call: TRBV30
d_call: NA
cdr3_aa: CAWSVSPTFRGFSSNEKLFF
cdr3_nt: TGTGCCTGGAGTGTATCCCCAACGTTTAGGGGTTTTTCATCTAATGAAAAACTGTTTTTT

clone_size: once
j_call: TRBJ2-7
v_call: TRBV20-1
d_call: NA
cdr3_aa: CSASGVDEQYF
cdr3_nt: TGCAGTGCTAGCGGGGTCGACGAGCAGTACTTC

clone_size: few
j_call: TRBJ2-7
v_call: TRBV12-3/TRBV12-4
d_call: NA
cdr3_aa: CASTQTFHYEQYF
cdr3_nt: TGTGCCAGCACCCAGACATTCCACTACGAGCAGTACTTC

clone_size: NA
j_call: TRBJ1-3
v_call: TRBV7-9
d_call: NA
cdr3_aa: CASSLQVRSGNTIYF
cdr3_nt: TGTGCCAGCAGCCTACAGGTTCGCTCTGGAAACACCATATATTTT

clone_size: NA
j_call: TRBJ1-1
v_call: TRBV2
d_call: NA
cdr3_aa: CASNRPGTEAFF
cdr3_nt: TGTGCCAGCAACCGACCGGGGACTGAAGCTTTCTTT

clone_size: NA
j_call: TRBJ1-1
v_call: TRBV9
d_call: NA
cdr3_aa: CASSVVGREDTEAFF
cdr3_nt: TGTGCCAGCAGCGTAGTGGGGCGGGAGGACACTGAAGCTTTCTTT

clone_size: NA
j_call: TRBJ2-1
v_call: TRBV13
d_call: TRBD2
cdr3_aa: CASSSLSGTLNEQFF
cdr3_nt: TGTGCCAGCAGCTCCCTAAGCGGGACTCTGAATGAGCAGTTCTTC

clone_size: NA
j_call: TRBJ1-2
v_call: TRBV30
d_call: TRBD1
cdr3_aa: CASGQNYGYTF
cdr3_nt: TGTGCCTCGGGACAGAACTATGGCTACACCTTC

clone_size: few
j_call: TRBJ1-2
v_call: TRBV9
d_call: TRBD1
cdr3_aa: CASSVEYRGENGYTF
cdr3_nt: TGTGCCAGCAGCGTAGAATACAGGGGGGAAAATGGCTACACCTTC

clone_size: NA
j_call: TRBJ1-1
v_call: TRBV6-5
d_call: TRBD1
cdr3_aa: CASGLGQAENTEAFF
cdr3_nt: TGTGCCAGCGGATTGGGACAGGCGGAGAACACTGAAGCTTTCTTT

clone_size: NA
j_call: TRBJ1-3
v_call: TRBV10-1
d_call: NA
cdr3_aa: CASSAGWGGGNTIYF
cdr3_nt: TGCGCCAGCAGTGCCGGCTGGGGGGGTGGAAACACCATATATTTT

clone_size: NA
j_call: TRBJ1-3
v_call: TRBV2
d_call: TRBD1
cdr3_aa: CASIRQGAGNTIYF
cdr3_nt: TGTGCCAGCATCCGACAGGGGGCCGGAAACACCATATATTTT

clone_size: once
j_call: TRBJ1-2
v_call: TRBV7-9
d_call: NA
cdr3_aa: CASSRLATNYGYTF
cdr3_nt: TGTGCCAGCTCCAGACTAGCCACTAACTATGGCTACACCTTC

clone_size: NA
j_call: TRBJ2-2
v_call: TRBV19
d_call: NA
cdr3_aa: CASRLTNTGELFF
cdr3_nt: TGTGCCAGTAGACTGACGAACACCGGGGAGCTGTTTTTT

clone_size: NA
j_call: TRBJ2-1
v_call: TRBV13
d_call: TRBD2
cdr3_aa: CASSPQTSGGYNEQFF
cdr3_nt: TGTGCCAGCAGCCCCCAGACTAGCGGGGGCTACAATGAGCAGTTCTTC

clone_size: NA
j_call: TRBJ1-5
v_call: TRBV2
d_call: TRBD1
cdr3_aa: CASSVQTGSNQPQHF
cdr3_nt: TGTGCCAGCAGTGTTCAGACAGGGAGCAATCAGCCCCAGCATTTT

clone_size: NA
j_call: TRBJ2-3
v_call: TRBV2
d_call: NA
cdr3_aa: CASSGLAPSTDTQYF
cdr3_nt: TGTGCCAGCAGTGGGCTAGCGCCTAGCACAGATACGCAGTATTTT

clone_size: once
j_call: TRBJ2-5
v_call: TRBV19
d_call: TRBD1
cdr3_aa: CASSISRTGGRETQYF
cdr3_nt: TGTGCCAGTAGTATATCGCGGACAGGGGGCCGGGAGACCCAGTACTTC

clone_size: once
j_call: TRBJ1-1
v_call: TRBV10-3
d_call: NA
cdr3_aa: CAISESGGATEAFF
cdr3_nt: TGTGCCATCAGTGAGTCGGGGGGTGCCACTGAAGCTTTCTTT